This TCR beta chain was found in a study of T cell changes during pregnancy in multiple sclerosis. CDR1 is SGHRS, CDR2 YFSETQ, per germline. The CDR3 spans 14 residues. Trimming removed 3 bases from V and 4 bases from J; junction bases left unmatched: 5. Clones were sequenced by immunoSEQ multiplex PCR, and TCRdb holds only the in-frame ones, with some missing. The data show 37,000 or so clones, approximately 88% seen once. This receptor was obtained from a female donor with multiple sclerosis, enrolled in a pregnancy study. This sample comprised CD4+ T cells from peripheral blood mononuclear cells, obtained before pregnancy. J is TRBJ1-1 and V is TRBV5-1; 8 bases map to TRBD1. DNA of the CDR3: TGCGCCAGCAGCTCGACAGGGGTTGGCACTGAAGCTTTCTTT. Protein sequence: CASSSTGVGTEAFF.